Each of the 23 T cell receptor beta chains below was sequenced from the same sample in a study of chemoradiotherapy in HPV16-positive cancers. TCRdb keeps only in-frame clones here, not all; method: immunoSEQ multiplex PCR. Among about 19,000 clones listed, more than 80% were seen once. Here the sequenced sample was blood, taken from a patient who underwent chemoradiotherapy. The source of these receptors is a human donor with HPV-associated anogenital cancer.

CDR3: CAISDSPDRAEQYF. Here the CDR3 DNA reads TGTGCCATCAGTGATTCTCCAGACAGGGCCGAGCAGTACTTC. V is TRBV10-3 and J is TRBJ2-7; 7 bases align to TRBD1. V shed 3 bases, J shed 6 bases, and the junction held 8 bases outside the gene matches. There are 14 residues in the CDR3. Germline values: CDR1 ENHRY, CDR2 SYGVKD.

The CDR3 DNA follows: TGTGCCAGCAGACGAAGGGTAATCCAGTTCTTC. Protein: CASRRRVIQFF. This chain joins TRBV6-5 and TRBJ2-1; D remains ambiguous. V dropped 6 bases and J dropped 13 bases, with 13 bases sitting between them. This CDR3 is 11 amino acids long. Germline CDR1 reads MNHEY; CDR2 reads SVGAGI.

This clone qualifies as medium-sized. This chain links TRBV7-9 with TRBJ2-7; a weak D match, TRBD2 (5 bases). The germline V gene encodes CDR1 SEHNR and CDR2 FQNEAQ (reference sequence). The V end was cut by 5 bases, the J end by 3 bases, with 14 bases between. The CDR3 totals 14 residues. DNA for the CDR3: TGTGCCAGCAGCATCTCGGGGAACATCTACGAGCAGTACTTC. Encoded protein: CASSISGNIYEQYF.

The chain employs TRBV29-1 and TRBJ2-2, with D possibly TRBD2 on 8 matching bases. The ends were cut back, 6 bases at V and 3 bases at J, with 23 bases in the middle. CDR1 SQVTM and CDR2 ANQGSEA come from the germline V gene. The CDR3 is 17 residues long. CDR3 in DNA: TGCAGCGTCAATGGAGCGGGGGAACAGGGGCACACCGGGGAGCTGTTTTTT. Translating gives CSVNGAGEQGHTGELFF.

This chain connects TRBV5-1 to TRBJ1-2; TRBD1 aligns across 9 bases. Germline V lookup: CDR1 SGHRS, CDR2 YFSETQ. V was pared by 5 bases and J by 2 bases, with 13 bases of the junction left unmatched. The CDR3 extends over 17 amino acids. CDR3 region: CASRQQGALSGNYGYTF. The CDR3 nucleotides are TGCGCCAGCAGGCAACAGGGGGCGCTTTCAGGAAACTATGGCTACACCTTC.

The chain has TRBV14 and TRBJ1-3; D is undetermined. With 1 base removed from V and 3 bases from J, the gap between germline ends came to 4 bases. This CDR3 is built from 13 residues. Germline lookup yields CDR1 SGHDN and CDR2 FVKESK. The CDR3 region is CASSQVGGNTIYF. DNA for the CDR3: TGTGCCAGCAGCCAAGTGGGTGGAAACACCATATATTTT.

The chain joins TRBV28 to TRBJ1-4; 7 bases are shared with TRBD1. The CDR3 is 16 amino acids. Per germline, CDR1 MDHEN and CDR2 SYDVKM. The ends lost 4 bases at V and 8 bases at J; junction bases unmatched: 13. DNA for the CDR3: TGTGCCAGCAGTTCCGCCCGGACAGGAGGTTGGGAAAAACTGTTTTTT. Translated, it gives CASSSARTGGWEKLFF.

V usage is TRBV6-5 and J usage is TRBJ1-6, with D perhaps TRBD1 (6 bases). V shed 10 bases and J shed 5 bases, with 15 bases lying between them. Germline V gene data show CDR1 as MNHEY and CDR2 as SVGAGI. The CDR3 has 14 residues. The CDR3, as DNA: TGTGCCACTCAAACAGGGTTTGATAATTCACCCCTCCACTTT. It translates to CATQTGFDNSPLHF.

The table lists this clone with a few counts. The rearrangement links TRBV9 to TRBJ2-5; D unclear. This CDR3 region has 12 residues. CDR1 is SGDLS and CDR2 is YYNGEE in the germline V gene. With 0 bases removed from V and 0 bases from J, the gap between germline ends came to 0 bases. The CDR3 sequence is CASSVDQETQYF. CDR3 sequence (DNA): TGTGCCAGCAGCGTAGACCAAGAGACCCAGTACTTC.

V gene TRBV5-1 combines with J gene TRBJ1-1; D is ambiguous. The CDR3 is 14 residues long. Trimming shortened V by 5 bases and J by 4 bases, and 15 bases separated the two germline ends. Looked up from germline, CDR1 is SGHRS and CDR2 is YFSETQ. The CDR3 loop reads CASSSQTSSTEAFF. The CDR3 region has the DNA TGCGCCAGCAGTTCCCAGACATCCTCCACTGAAGCTTTCTTT. Drawing the rest from reference TRBV5-1 and TRBJ1-1, the complete variable domain is KAGVTQTPRYLIKTRGQQVTLSCSPISGHRSVSWYQQTPGQGLQFLFEYFSETQRNKGNFPGRFSGRQFSNSRSEMNVSTLELGDSALYLCASSSQTSSTEAFFGQGTRLTVV.

The CDR3 DNA follows: TGTGCCAGCTCACCACAGGACAGGGTTGGCGGGGAGCTGTTTTTT. Residues: CASSPQDRVGGELFF. The chain links TRBV18 to TRBJ2-2; 8 bases line up with TRBD1. This CDR3 contains 15 residues. The J segment lost 7 bases and the V segment lost 1 base, leaving 5 bases of the junction unmatched. Germline V gene sequence: CDR1 KGHSH, CDR2 LQKENI. Full variable domain (missing parts from reference TRBV18 and TRBJ2-2): NAGVMQNPRHLVRRRGQEARLRCSPMKGHSHVYWYRQLPEEGLKFMVYLQKENIIDESGMPKERFSAEFPKEGPSILRIQQVVRGDSAAYFCASSPQDRVGGELFFGEGSRLTVL.

The V and J genes are TRBV5-6 and TRBJ1-1, with D tentatively TRBD1 (5 bases). Germline loops: CDR1 SGHDT, CDR2 YYEEEE. V was trimmed by 4 bases and J by 5 bases, leaving 15 bases between them. CDR3 length equals 14 residues. The CDR3 protein is CASSNPPGRTEAFF. The CDR3 nucleotides are TGTGCCAGCAGCAATCCCCCAGGGAGGACTGAAGCTTTCTTT.

The chain carries TRBV15 and TRBJ1-6; D gene unclear. The CDR3 contains 15 residues. The V end lost 7 bases, the J end lost 5 bases, and 15 bases lay between the germline ends. CDR1 is LNHNV, CDR2 YYDKDF, per germline (reference sequence). CDR3 amino acids: CATTGIGRDNSPLHF. Written as DNA, the CDR3 is TGTGCCACCACGGGTATAGGACGCGATAATTCACCCCTCCACTTT.

The chain is built from TRBV6-1 and TRBJ2-3, with 13 nucleotides matching TRBD2. V lost 6 bases, J lost 4 bases, and 4 bases stayed unmatched. CDR1 MNHNS and CDR2 SASEGT come from the germline V gene. The CDR3 has 15 residues. CDR3 nucleotides: TGTGCCAGCAGGGTACTAGCGGGGGGGCCAGATACGCAGTATTTT. It specifies CASRVLAGGPDTQYF.

The J gene is TRBJ2-3, the V gene TRBV14; 11 nucleotides align to TRBD2. Per germline, CDR1 SGHDN and CDR2 FVKESK. This CDR3 contains 16 residues. After removal of 4 bases from V and 5 bases from J, the junction contained 8 bases not matched to a gene. CDR3 amino acids: CASSPYSGGALDTQYF. The CDR3 DNA is TGTGCCAGCAGCCCATATAGCGGGGGGGCGTTAGATACGCAGTATTTT.

The chain is built from TRBV27 and TRBJ1-2, with D unclear. The V and J ends lost 0 bases and 1 base respectively, with 6 bases between them. The germline V gene has CDR1 MNHEY and CDR2 SMNVEV (reference sequence). This CDR3 spans 14 amino acids. CDR3 DNA sequence: TGTGCCAGCAGTTTATCGGCGAATAACTATGGCTACACCTTC. Translation: CASSLSANNYGYTF.

The V gene is TRBV5-1, the J gene TRBJ2-3; D remains ambiguous. Looked up from germline, CDR1 is SGHRS and CDR2 is YFSETQ. Trimming cost V 4 bases and J 5 bases, with 14 bases left between them. This CDR3 region has 14 residues. CDR3 sequence (DNA): TGCGCCAGCAGCCCCGGGCCGACCCAAGATACGCAGTATTTT. It encodes CASSPGPTQDTQYF.

V is TRBV10-3 and J is TRBJ2-7, with D perhaps TRBD2 (5 bases). Deletions cut 5 bases from V and 0 bases from J, with 11 bases between. CDR1 is ENHRY, CDR2 SYGVKD, per germline. The CDR3 contains 14 residues. In DNA, the CDR3 is TGTGCCATCAGTCCAAACGGGGACTCCTACGAGCAGTACTTC. Amino acids: CAISPNGDSYEQYF.

As for this clone: Mismatch with germline at one junction end may stem from a read error. The chain has TRBV7-7 and TRBJ1-3; D is undetermined. The length of the CDR3 is 13 residues. Germline loops: CDR1 SSHAT, CDR2 FNYEAQ (reference sequence). The CDR3 is CASSLGTGNTIYF. As DNA, the CDR3 is TGTGCTAGCAGCCTAGGCACTGGAAACACCATATATTTT.

The V and J genes are TRBV6-6 and TRBJ2-7, with D perhaps TRBD1 or TRBD2 (5 bases each). There are 14 residues in the CDR3. V shed 6 bases and J shed 6 bases, with 18 bases lying between them. Germline CDR1 reads MNHNY; CDR2 reads SVGAGI (reference sequence). The CDR3 spells CASRGVGIPGEQYF. As DNA, the CDR3 is TGTGCCAGCAGGGGGGTGGGAATCCCTGGCGAGCAGTACTTC.

The chain links TRBV10-3 to TRBJ2-1, with 9 bases matching TRBD1. Per germline, CDR1 ENHRY and CDR2 SYGVKD. The CDR3 spans 15 residues. Unmatched junction bases numbered 5, after V lost 2 bases and J lost 6 bases. The CDR3 DNA reads TGTGCCATCAGTGAGCGGACAGGGGATAGCAATGAGCAGTTCTTC. As protein: CAISERTGDSNEQFF.

The rearrangement joins TRBV4-3 to TRBJ2-5; D gene ambiguous. CDR1 is LGHNA, CDR2 YSLEER, per germline. V lost 0 bases to trimming and J lost 4 bases, with 15 bases between them. This CDR3 contains 16 residues. As DNA, the CDR3 is TGCGCCAGCAGCCAAGATTTAAGTCGATCAGGAGAGACCCAGTACTTC. This translates into CASSQDLSRSGETQYF.

The J gene is TRBJ2-3, the V gene TRBV28; 8 nucleotides align to TRBD1. Germline CDR1 and CDR2: MDHEN and SYDVKM. V was clipped by 6 bases and J by 1 base; unmatched bases: 12. CDR3 length: 17 residues. The CDR3 coding sequence is TGTGCCAGCAGCCCCCCGACAGGGGCAAGTGGCACAGATACGCAGTATTTT. This translates into CASSPPTGASGTDTQYF.